This TCR beta chain was sequenced for a study of control samples from healthy donors and cancer patients. This CDR3 region has 15 residues. Germline CDR1 reads LNHDA; CDR2 reads SQIVND (reference sequence). V lost 6 bases to trimming and J lost 4 bases, with 18 bases between them. TCRdb keeps only in-frame clones here, not all; method: immunoSEQ multiplex PCR. The table lists about 110,000 clones, less than 95% of them singletons. This sequence was found in a human donor in good health. The donor label of this sample is uncertain. Sequencing used blood. The chain employs TRBV19 and TRBJ1-2, with D perhaps matching TRBD1 (5 bases). This CDR3 reads CASRLQGDRLYGYTF. For the CDR3, the DNA is TGTGCCAGTAGGCTGCAAGGTGACAGACTCTATGGCTACACCTTC.